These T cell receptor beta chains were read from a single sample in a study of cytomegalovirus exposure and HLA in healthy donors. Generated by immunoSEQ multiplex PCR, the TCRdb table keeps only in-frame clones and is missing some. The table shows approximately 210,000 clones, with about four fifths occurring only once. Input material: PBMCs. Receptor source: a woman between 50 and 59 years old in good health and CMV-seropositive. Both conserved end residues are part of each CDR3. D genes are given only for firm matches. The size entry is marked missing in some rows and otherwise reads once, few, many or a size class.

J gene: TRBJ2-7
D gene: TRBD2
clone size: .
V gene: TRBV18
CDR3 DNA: TGTGCCAGCTCACCACCGGGGGGGAACTACGAGCAGTACTTC
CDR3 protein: CASSPPGGNYEQYF

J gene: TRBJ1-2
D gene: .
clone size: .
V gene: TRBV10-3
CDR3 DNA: TGTGCCATCAGCAGGGAGGGAAACTATGGCTACACCTTC
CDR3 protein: CAISREGNYGYTF

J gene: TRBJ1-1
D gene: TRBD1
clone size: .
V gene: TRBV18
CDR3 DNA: TGTGCCAGCTCACCATCCCGCCAGGGGGTAGCTTTCTTT
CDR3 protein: CASSPSRQGVAFF

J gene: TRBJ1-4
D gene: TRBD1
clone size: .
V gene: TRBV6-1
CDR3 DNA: TGTGCCAGCAGCGCCCGACAGGGAACTAATGAAAAACTGTTTTTT
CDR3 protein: CASSARQGTNEKLFF

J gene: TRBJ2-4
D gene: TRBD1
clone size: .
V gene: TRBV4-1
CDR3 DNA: TGCGCCAGCAGCCACGCCGACAGGGACAAAAACATTCAGTACTTC
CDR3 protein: CASSHADRDKNIQYF

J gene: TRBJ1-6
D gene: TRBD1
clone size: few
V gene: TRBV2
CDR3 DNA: TGTGCCAGCGGACAGGGGAATTCACCCCTCCACTTT
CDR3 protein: CASGQGNSPLHF

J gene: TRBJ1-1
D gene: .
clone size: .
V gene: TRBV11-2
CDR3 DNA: TGTGCCAGCAGCCCAGAGGTCTGGACTGAAGCTTTCTTT
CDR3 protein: CASSPEVWTEAFF

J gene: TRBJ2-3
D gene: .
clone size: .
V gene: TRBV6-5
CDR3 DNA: TGTGCCAGCAACGAGGGCGGAGAGAGCGCAGATACGCAGTATTTT
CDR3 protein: CASNEGGESADTQYF

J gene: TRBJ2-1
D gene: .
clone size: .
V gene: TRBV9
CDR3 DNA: TGTGCCAGCAGCGAACATGGACTAAATAGGGATGAGCAGTTCTTC
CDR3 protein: CASSEHGLNRDEQFF

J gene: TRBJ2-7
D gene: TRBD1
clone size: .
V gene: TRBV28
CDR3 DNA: TGTGCCAGCAGTTTACTTGGACAGGTCTACGAGCAGTACTTC
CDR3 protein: CASSLLGQVYEQYF

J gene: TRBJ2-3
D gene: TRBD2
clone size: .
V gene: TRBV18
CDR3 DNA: TGTGCCAGCTCAACGACTAGCGGGGGGGCAGGAGATACGCAGTATTTT
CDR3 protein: CASSTTSGGAGDTQYF

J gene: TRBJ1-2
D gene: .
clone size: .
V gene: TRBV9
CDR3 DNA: TGTGCCAGCAGCACCTCTCTAGCTAACTATGGCTACACCTTC
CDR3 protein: CASSTSLANYGYTF

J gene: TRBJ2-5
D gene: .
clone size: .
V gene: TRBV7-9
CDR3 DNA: TGTGCCAGCAGCTTGACAGCCCAAGAGACCCAGTACTTC
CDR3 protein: CASSLTAQETQYF

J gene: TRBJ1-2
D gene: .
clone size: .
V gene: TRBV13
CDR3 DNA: TGTGCCAGCAGCTATAAGACAGGCGGGTATGGAGGCTACACCTTC
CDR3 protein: CASSYKTGGYGGYTF

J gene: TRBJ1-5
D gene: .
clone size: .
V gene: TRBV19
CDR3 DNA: TGTGCCAGTAGTCGTATAGGGGAAAATCAGCCCCAGCATTTT
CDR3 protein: CASSRIGENQPQHF

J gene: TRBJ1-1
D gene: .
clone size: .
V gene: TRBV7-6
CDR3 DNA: TGTGCCAGCAGCCCCGACCTAAGGGCCTCGGGGATAGAAGCTTTCTTT
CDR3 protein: CASSPDLRASGIEAFF

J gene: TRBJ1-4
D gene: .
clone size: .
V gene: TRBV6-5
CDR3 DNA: TGTGCCAGCAGTTATAGACAGTCTCGGGAAAAACTGTTTTTT
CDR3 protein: CASSYRQSREKLFF

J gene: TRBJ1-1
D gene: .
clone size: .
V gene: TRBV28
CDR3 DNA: TGTGCCAGCAGTTCCCAGGGAGGGGACACTGAAGCTTTCTTT
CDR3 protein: CASSSQGGDTEAFF

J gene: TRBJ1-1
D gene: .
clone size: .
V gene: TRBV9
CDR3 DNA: TGTGCCAGCAGCGCCTCCCGTACAGGGTCGGCGACTGAAGCTTTCTTT
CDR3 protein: CASSASRTGSATEAFF

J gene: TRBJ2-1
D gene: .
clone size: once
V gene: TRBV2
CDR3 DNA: TGTGCCAGCAGCCAAAAAAGGGGGGGGGATGAGCAGTTCTTC
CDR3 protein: CASSQKRGGDEQFF

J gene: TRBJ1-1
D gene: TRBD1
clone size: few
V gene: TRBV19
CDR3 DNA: TGTGCCAGTAGTATAACCGGGACAGGGACCTTGAACACTGAAGCTTTCTTT
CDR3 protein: CASSITGTGTLNTEAFF

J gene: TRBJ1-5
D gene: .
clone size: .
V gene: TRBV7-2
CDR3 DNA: TGTGCCAGCAGCTTAGAAAAAGTCAGCGGTAGCAATCAGCCCCAGCATTTT
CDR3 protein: CASSLEKVSGSNQPQHF

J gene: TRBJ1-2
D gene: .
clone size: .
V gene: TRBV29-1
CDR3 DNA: TGCAGCGTGAGGGTGGGAGAAGAGGGCTACACCTTC
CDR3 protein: CSVRVGEEGYTF

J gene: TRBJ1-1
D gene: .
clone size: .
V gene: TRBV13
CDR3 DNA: TGTGCCAGCAGCTACGACAGTAGGAACACTGAAGCTTTCTTT
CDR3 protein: CASSYDSRNTEAFF

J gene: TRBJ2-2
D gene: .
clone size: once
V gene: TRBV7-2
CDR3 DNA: TGTGCCAGCAGCTTAATTAGCACCGGGGAGCTGTTTTTT
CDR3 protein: CASSLISTGELFF

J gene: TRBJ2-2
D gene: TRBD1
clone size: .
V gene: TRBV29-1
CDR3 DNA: TGCAGCGTGACAAAGACAGGGGGCGAGGGCGGGGAGCTGTTTTTT
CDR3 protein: CSVTKTGGEGGELFF

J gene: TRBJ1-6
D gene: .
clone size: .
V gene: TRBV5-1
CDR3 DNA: TGCGCCAGCAGCCACGGACAGCCCTTACAGAATAATTCACCCCTCCACTTT
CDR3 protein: CASSHGQPLQNNSPLHF

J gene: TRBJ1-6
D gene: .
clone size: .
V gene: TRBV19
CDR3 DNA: TGTGCCAGTAGTCCCGGACTCTGGAGTAATTCACCCCTCCACTTT
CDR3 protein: CASSPGLWSNSPLHF

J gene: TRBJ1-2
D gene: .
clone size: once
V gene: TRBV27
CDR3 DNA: TGTGCCAGCAGTTTAGAGGGACAAAACTATGGCTACACCTTC
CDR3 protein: CASSLEGQNYGYTF

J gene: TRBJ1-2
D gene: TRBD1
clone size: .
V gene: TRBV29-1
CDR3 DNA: TGCAGCGTTAAACAGGGGGGGTCTGGTGGCTACACCTTC
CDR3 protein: CSVKQGGSGGYTF

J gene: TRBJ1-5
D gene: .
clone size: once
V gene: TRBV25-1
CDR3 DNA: TGTGCCGCCGGGGATAGAAGCAATCAGCCCCAGCATTTT
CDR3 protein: CAAGDRSNQPQHF

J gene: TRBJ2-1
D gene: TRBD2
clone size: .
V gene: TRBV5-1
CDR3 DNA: TGCGCCAGCAGCTGGCTGGGACTAGCGGGGACCTACAATGAGCAGTTCTTC
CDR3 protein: CASSWLGLAGTYNEQFF

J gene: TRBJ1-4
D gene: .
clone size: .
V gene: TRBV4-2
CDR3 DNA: TGTGCCAGCAGCCAATCGATCCAGGGTGCTAATGAAAAACTGTTTTTT
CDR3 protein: CASSQSIQGANEKLFF

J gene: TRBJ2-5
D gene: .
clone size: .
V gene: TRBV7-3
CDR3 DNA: TGTGCCAGCAGCTTATTACAGCAAGAGACCCAGTACTTC
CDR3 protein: CASSLLQQETQYF

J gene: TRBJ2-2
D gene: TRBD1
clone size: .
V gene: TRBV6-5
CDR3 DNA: TGTGCCAGCAGTTACTTGACAGGGGGCAACACCGGGGAGCTGTTTTTT
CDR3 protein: CASSYLTGGNTGELFF

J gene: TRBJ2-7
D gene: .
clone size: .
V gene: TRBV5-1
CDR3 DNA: TGCGCCAGCAGCTTGGAGGGAGCCCGATGGGGCGAGCAGTACTTC
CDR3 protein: CASSLEGARWGEQYF

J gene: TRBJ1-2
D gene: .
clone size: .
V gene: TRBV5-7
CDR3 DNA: TGTGCCAGCAGCTCCGGGTCCGTGGAGGAATATGGCTACACCTTC
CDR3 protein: CASSSGSVEEYGYTF

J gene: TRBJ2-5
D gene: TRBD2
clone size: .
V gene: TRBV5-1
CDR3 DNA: TGCGCCAGCAGCGAGCGGGGGGGGCAAGAGACCCAGTACTTC
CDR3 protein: CASSERGGQETQYF

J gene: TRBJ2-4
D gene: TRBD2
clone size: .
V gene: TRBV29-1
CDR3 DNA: TGCAGCGTTAGCCAAGCGGGGGGGCAAAACATTCAGTACTTC
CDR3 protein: CSVSQAGGQNIQYF

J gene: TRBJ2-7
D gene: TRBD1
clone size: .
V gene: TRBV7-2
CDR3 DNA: TGTGCCAGCACAGGGGGTTACGAGCAGTACTTC
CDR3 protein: CASTGGYEQYF

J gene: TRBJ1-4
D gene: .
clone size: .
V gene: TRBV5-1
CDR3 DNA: TGCGCCAGCAGCCCCCTGCCTCAGGTCCGTAATGAAAAACTGTTTTTT
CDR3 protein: CASSPLPQVRNEKLFF

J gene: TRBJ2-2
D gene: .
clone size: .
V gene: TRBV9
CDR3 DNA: TGTGCCAGCAGCGTAGCTTTAGGGAACAGGCTCGGCCCCGGGGAGCTGTTTTTT
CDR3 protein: CASSVALGNRLGPGELFF

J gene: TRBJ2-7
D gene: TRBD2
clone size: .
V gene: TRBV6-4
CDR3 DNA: TGTGCCAGCAGTGCGGGGACTAGCGGCTACGAGCAGTACTTC
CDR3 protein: CASSAGTSGYEQYF

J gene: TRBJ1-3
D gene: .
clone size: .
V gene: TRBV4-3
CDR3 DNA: TGCGCCAGCAGCCAAGATCGGGGAAACACCATATATTTT
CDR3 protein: CASSQDRGNTIYF

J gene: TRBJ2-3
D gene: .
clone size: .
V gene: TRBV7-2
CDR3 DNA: TGTGCCAGCAGCTCCCCTCGGGATACGCAGTATTTT
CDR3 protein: CASSSPRDTQYF

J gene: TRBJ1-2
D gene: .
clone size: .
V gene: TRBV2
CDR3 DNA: TGTGCCAGCAGTGGATCACAGGTGTCAGCTAACTATGGCTACACCTTC
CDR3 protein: CASSGSQVSANYGYTF

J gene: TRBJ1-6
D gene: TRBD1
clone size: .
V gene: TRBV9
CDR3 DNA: TGTGCCAGCAGAGGGGACAGGGTTAATTCACCCCTCCACTTT
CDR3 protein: CASRGDRVNSPLHF

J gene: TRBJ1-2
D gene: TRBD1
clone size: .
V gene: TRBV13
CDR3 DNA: TGTGCCAGCAGCATCCGGGACAGGGGTTTCGATGGCTACACCTTC
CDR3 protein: CASSIRDRGFDGYTF

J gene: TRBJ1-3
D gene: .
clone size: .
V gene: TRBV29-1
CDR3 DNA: TGCAGCGTTGAGGTAACCAGGACTGGAAACACCATATATTTT
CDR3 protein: CSVEVTRTGNTIYF

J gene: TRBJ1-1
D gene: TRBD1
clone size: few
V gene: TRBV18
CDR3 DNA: TGTGCCAGCTCACCGACAGGGGCGAACACTGAAGCTTTCTTT
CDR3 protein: CASSPTGANTEAFF